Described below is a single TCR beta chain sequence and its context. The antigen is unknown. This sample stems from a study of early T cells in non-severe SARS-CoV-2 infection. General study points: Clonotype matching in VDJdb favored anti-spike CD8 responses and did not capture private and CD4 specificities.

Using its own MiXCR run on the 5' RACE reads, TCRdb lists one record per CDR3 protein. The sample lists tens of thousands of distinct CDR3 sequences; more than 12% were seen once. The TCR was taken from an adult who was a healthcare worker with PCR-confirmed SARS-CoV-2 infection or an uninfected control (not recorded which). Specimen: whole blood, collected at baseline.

The CDR3 region has the DNA TGTGCCAGCAGTTCGCGGGGGCAGGGGGCGGCCTATGGCTACACCTTC. It translates to CASSSRGQGAAYGYTF. The chain links TRBV6-5 to TRBJ1-2; 8 bases fit TRBD1. Germline V CDR1 and CDR2: MNHEY, SVGAGI. V dropped 4 bases and J dropped 4; count of bases not matched to a gene: 11. CDR3 size: 16 residues.